This T cell receptor beta chain was observed in a study of cytomegalovirus exposure and HLA in healthy donors. The donors were in the roughly 110-subject validation cohort, distinct from the 666-subject first cohort. Only in-frame clones appear in the TCRdb table, and some are missing; sequencing was by immunoSEQ multiplex PCR. The table lists around 150,000 clones, around 92% of them singletons. Broader study findings: Listed as cytomegalovirus-associated were 164 TCR beta chains. In vitro testing confirmed a few CMV-associated chains as specific for CMV antigens. Accounts indicate the classifier identified cytomegalovirus status with strong specificity and sensitivity.

Concerning this clone itself: Its antigen is not known.

The CDR3 has 14 residues. After removal of 4 bases from V and 6 bases from J, the junction contained 7 bases not matched to a gene. Germline V gives CDR1 SGHRS, CDR2 YFSETQ. The TCR sequence derives from a woman between 18 and 30 years old in good health and CMV-seropositive. The specimen sequenced was PBMCs. The rearrangement uses TRBV5-1 and TRBJ1-1; TRBD1 matches 9 bases. CDR3 coding DNA: TGCGCCAGCAGCGTCCGGGACAGGGCCCCTGAAGCTTTCTTT. Encoded protein: CASSVRDRAPEAFF.